The text below deals with one T cell receptor beta chain. The data were obtained in a study of control samples from healthy donors and cancer patients. TCRdb keeps only in-frame clones here, not all; method: immunoSEQ multiplex PCR. The sample holds more than 95,000 clones; about 93% are singletons and the top ten take about 2.8%. This CDR3 comprises 13 residues. The V and J ends lost 5 bases and 7 bases respectively, with 14 bases between them. This chain links TRBV12-3 or TRBV12-4 with TRBJ1-2; D unclear. The sequence derives from a man aged 30 to 39 in good health. The specimen sequenced was blood. The CDR3 reads CASSPHRGFGYTF. Written as DNA, the CDR3 is TGTGCCAGCAGTCCACACAGAGGGTTTGGCTACACCTTC.